These T cell receptor beta chains were read from a single sample in a study of T cell responses to AZD1222 COVID-19 vaccine. The table came from immunoSEQ multiplex PCR; TCRdb's copy has only in-frame clones and leaves some out. The sample shows 150,000 to 200,000 clones, 80% to 95% of them seen only once. The specimen comprised peripheral blood, sampled on day 0 of AZD1222 vaccination. The source of these receptors is an adult in good health. Each CDR3 is given without its conserved first and last residue. The order of the fields is V gene, J gene, CDR3 protein.

TRBV4-3	TRBJ1-5	ASSQDVIGYQPQH
TRBV4-3	TRBJ2-1	ASSQVLQGSYNEQF
TRBV28	TRBJ2-7	ASGTYEQY
TRBV28	TRBJ2-7	ASSSGQDMSYEQY
TRBV4-1	TRBJ1-2	ASSQDVGTAYGYT
TRBV7-3	TRBJ2-5	ASSLTTALRETQY
TRBV18	TRBJ2-2	ASSPPNRAANTGELF
TRBV11-2	TRBJ1-5	ASSLVDNQPQH
TRBV5-1	TRBJ1-3	ASSFETSGNTIY
TRBV4-3	TRBJ2-2	ASSQDGTRTSWGTGELF
TRBV2	TRBJ1-2	ASSERLTVDGYT
TRBV5-4	TRBJ2-5	ASSQGGSQETQY
TRBV5-4	TRBJ2-1	ASSLGSGGINNEQF
TRBV19	TRBJ1-5	ASSHDSSNQPQH
TRBV18	TRBJ1-2	ASSIDGIYGYT
TRBV4-2	TRBJ2-3	ASSQGERVRGDTQY
TRBV6-4	TRBJ2-3	ASILTSGGVTQY
TRBV6-2/TRBV6-3	TRBJ2-7	ASSPLAGRYEQY
TRBV5-5	TRBJ2-7	ASSLAREEQY
TRBV2	TRBJ1-1	ASFEAGDRVWTEAF
TRBV28	TRBJ2-5	ASSRDLDRGVETQY
TRBV5-1	TRBJ1-5	ASSSSGDSNQPQH
TRBV7-9	TRBJ1-2	ASSIGQGVSGYT
TRBV6-4	TRBJ2-1	ASSDSMNNEQF
TRBV28	TRBJ2-7	ASSEAGGPPNSYEQY
TRBV6-5	TRBJ1-3	ASSYRQGSSGNTIY
TRBV27	TRBJ1-5	ASSLSGVLRSNQPQH
TRBV27	TRBJ1-2	ASSLAGGTNYGYT